The T cell receptor (beta chain) described here comes from a study of metastatic and nonmetastatic thyroid tumors. The overall study: Patients with malignant and benign thyroid disease provided blood and tumor or nodule tissue, whose repertoires were compared.

No treatment of any kind had been given to any patient before thyroid surgery. Note on this clone: Its target is unknown.

Study findings and constraints: Benign nodules reportedly had significantly lower TCR beta diversity than malignant thyroid tumors in blood and tumor.

In the original analysis: Variation in CDR3 across clinicopathological groups served as the basis for constructing a distant-metastasis classifier in papillary thyroid cancer. TCRdb redid the clone calls on the PCR reads using MiXCR. The V and J calls follow TCRdb's processing rather than the paper's. The sample shows roughly 18,000 clones, about 28% of them seen only once. Trimming pared 4 bases from V and 5 bases from J, leaving 9 bases between. CDR1 is SGHRS and CDR2 is YFSETQ in the germline V gene. The CDR3 is 12 amino acids. The sequenced sample was tumor tissue. V and J are TRBV5-1 and TRBJ1-1; D gene uncertain. This TCR came from a female donor with papillary thyroid cancer or a benign thyroid nodule (not recorded which). Some clones in this sample may be carry-over from other donors' samples. The CDR3 is CASSLVGTEAFF. The CDR3 region has the DNA TGCGCCAGCAGCCTCGTAGGGACTGAAGCTTTCTTT.